The clone carrying this T cell receptor beta chain was seen many times. Its specificity is not known. The sample is drawn from a study of regulatory T cells in long-lasting Graves disease. Regarding the study as a whole: New patients shared fewer public clonotypes (around 880) than persistent patients did (approximately 2,700).

In building TCR beta libraries, iRepertoire HTBI primers were used together with Arm-PCR of CDR3 regions. TCRdb reprocessed the multiplex PCR reads via MiXCR and lists one record per CDR3 protein. The sample yields fewer than 350,000 distinct CDR3 sequences, 15% to 20% seen once. Noted time point: newly diagnosed GD, antithyroid drugs for less than 3 months. From RNA extracted from PBMCs, the TCR library was made. Graves' disease diagnosis followed American Thyroid Association guidelines. The sequencing used peripheral blood mononuclear cells (PBMCs), collected at new diagnosis, from a patient treated with antithyroid drugs. This clonotype was obtained from a female donor with Graves disease.

CDR3 protein: CASSLTGTGTREARDTQYF. In DNA, the CDR3 is TGTGCCAGCAGTTTAACAGGGACAGGGACTCGGGAGGCTAGAGATACGCAGTATTTT. The chain has TRBV27 and TRBJ2-3; 9 nucleotides align to TRBD1. CDR1 is MNHEY, CDR2 SMNVEV, per germline (reference sequence). Trimming at V came to 2 bases and at J to 5 bases, leaving 17 bases not matched to a gene. This CDR3 is 19 amino acids long.